This TCR beta chain was sequenced in a study of CD8 T cells in ankylosing spondylitis. TCRdb itself ran the 5' RACE reads through MiXCR, one entry per CDR3 protein. The repertoire holds hundreds of thousands of distinct CDR3 sequences, around 20% seen once, with 13% in the top ten. In this sample, this clonotype turned up a few times. The CDR3 totals 12 residues. Trimming removed 1 base from V and 6 bases from J, with 8 bases in between. CDR1 is SQVTM and CDR2 is ANQGSEA in the germline V gene. The V call is TRBV29-1, the J call TRBJ2-3; D may match TRBD1 or TRBD2 (5 bases each). The clonotype originates from a male donor with ankylosing spondylitis or in good health (not recorded which). Sequences were obtained from blood, either unsorted or a sorted T cell fraction (not recorded which). This chain's CDR3 is CSVEVGTDTQYF. CDR3 DNA: TGCAGCGTTGAAGTGGGGACGGATACGCAGTATTTT.